This T cell receptor beta chain was retrieved from a study of blood T cells in healthy people across ages (dated by TCRdb to the mid-2010s). Concerning the study at large: In model experiments, template switching captured roughly one uniquely barcoded TCR beta cDNA molecule for every two T cells. The donors were split into four age groups: young (average around 15 years), middle-aged (39), aged (around 67) and long-lived (approximately 89). To avoid experimental bias, donors of different ages were randomly spread across the sequencing lanes. The study measured age-related changes in TCR beta repertoire diversity using deep sequencing normalized with unique cDNA molecular identifiers. Using the same blood draw, the study looked at two additional independent replicas of 1 million unique cDNA reads for two donors, one aged 18 to 30 and the other aged 80 or older.

Libraries came from 5' RACE. The run used an Illumina HiSeq 2500. A second PCR of 7 to 11 cycles was run with a J-beta primer mix and a sample-barcoded 5' primer. A unique molecular identifier was introduced onto each TCR beta cDNA molecule by a template-switch 5' adaptor carrying 12 random nucleotides. Each sample yielded at least 2.5 million CDR3-containing paired-end reads. First-strand cDNA was synthesized from all RNA with the Mint cDNA synthesis kit, primed by a TRBC-specific oligonucleotide. Following uracil-DNA glycosylase treatment, all cDNA underwent a first 18-cycle PCR with the universal primers M1SS and BC2_uni_R. The study's own analysis went as follows. Each sample was normalized by randomly selecting 1 million high-quality reads, each carrying a distinct molecular identifier. Reads with shared molecular identifiers were discarded instead of being binned into consensus sequences. MiTCR, run with a Q25 quality threshold and the strictest error-elimination algorithm, handled CDR3 identification, clonotype clustering and error correction. A nonparametric unseen species model using Euler transformation provided a lower-bound estimate of total TCR beta diversity. Through fastp at Q25 and MiXCR, TCRdb rebuilt clones from the public reads, retaining in-frame beta chains. Rows with one shared CDR3 protein collapse into an entry with the most common genes and DNA. The authors' filters were not applied to this entry. The sample yields hundreds of thousands of distinct CDR3 sequences; around 50% were counted once. The ten top clones hold roughly 24% of the sample.

About this clonotype: What antigen it recognizes has not been identified. At one boundary the junction diverges from the germline segment, which might be a read error.

The approximately 39 donors, aged about 6 to 95 years, were systemically healthy Caucasian individuals from Russia. Each donor gave ten milliliters of peripheral blood, drawn into EDTA-treated Vacutainer tubes. Ficoll-Paque density-gradient centrifugation was used to isolate PBMCs, with at least 6 million per sample. Total RNA, at least 6 micrograms per sample, was extracted from PBMCs with Trizol reagent. For every donor, flow cytometry on a PBMC aliquot measured the percentage of naive CD45RAhigh/CD27high T cells. On the study overall, not on this receptor specifically: The percentage of naive T cells measured by flow cytometry correlated strongly with observed TCR beta diversity. Compared with the aged group, the long-lived group had more naive CD4+ T cells, fewer expanded clones and increased TCR diversity, a pattern suggesting age selection. As age increased, observed TCR beta diversity per million T cells dropped in a roughly linear way, and a significant reduction was already evident by age roughly 40. Because donor CMV infection status was unknown, age-related changes in expanded clonotypes were potentially confounded. Conclusive comparison of naive and antigen-experienced compartments was prevented by the profiling of bulk unsorted PBMCs. Estimates of total diversity based on one million sequenced T cells were regarded as lower bounds and as underestimates.

For CDR1 and CDR2, the germline V gene (reference sequence) lists SGHNT and YYREEE. The CDR3 spans 14 residues, from the cysteine through the phenylalanine. Only the CDR3 DNA stays, 42 bases, in frame from base 1. The origin of this receptor is a middle-aged man in good health. The material sequenced was blood. The chain joins TRBV5-4 to TRBJ2-3, with the D gene not confidently named. The CDR3 reads as follows: CAGSSRISTDTQYF. The nucleotide sequence reads TGTGCCGGCAGCTCTCGAATAAGCACAGATACGCAGTATTTT.